These 9 T cell receptor beta chains were all obtained from the same sample, sequenced in a study of T-cell memory formation after mild COVID-19. MiXCR, applied by TCRdb to the 5' RACE reads, yields one record per CDR3 protein. The profile shows roughly 1,500 distinct CDR3 sequences, 63% of them singletons. Material: PBMCs or a T cell subset sorted from them (not recorded which). The receptors shown here come from an adult who had mild COVID-19 (a few samples of this study predate the infection). Cell type and time point are not known.

This chain connects TRBV2 to TRBJ1-5; D possibly corresponds to TRBD1 (6 bases). From germline, CDR1 is SNHLY and CDR2 FYNNEI. The CDR3 has 13 amino acids. Trimming pared 6 bases from V and 6 bases from J, leaving 12 bases between. CDR3 in DNA: TGTGCCAGCAGGGGGGACAACGGTCAGCCCCAGCATTTT. Its protein is CASRGDNGQPQHF.

The chain links TRBV4-1 to TRBJ1-1; D uncertain. V lost 1 base to trimming and J lost 7 bases, with 7 bases between them. Germline CDR1 is MGHRA and CDR2 is YSYEKL. The CDR3 is 12 residues long. Here the CDR3 reads CASSQGGSEAFF. The CDR3 DNA follows: TGCGCCAGCAGCCAAGGAGGAAGTGAAGCTTTCTTT.

This clonotype was counted a single time. The V and J genes are TRBV7-6 and TRBJ2-3; 14 bases fit TRBD2. The CDR3 covers 20 residues. Looked up from germline, CDR1 is SGHVS and CDR2 is FNYEAQ. V shed 2 bases and J 5 bases; nucleotides not matched to a gene: 15. CDR3 region: CASSLRSTPTSGGAEDTQYF. The CDR3 DNA sequence: TGTGCCAGCAGCTTAAGGTCCACCCCGACTAGCGGGGGGGCCGAAGATACGCAGTATTTT.

This clonotype is judged large (0.1 to 1%). The genes are TRBV7-8 and TRBJ2-3, with unresolved D. V was trimmed by 6 bases and J by 3 bases, leaving 10 bases between them. Germline CDR1 and CDR2: SGHVS and FQNEAQ. The CDR3 runs to 13 residues. The CDR3 nucleotides read TGTGCCAGCAGTTTCTACGGGACAGATACGCAGTATTTT. It translates to CASSFYGTDTQYF. Supplemented by reference TRBV7-8 and TRBJ2-3, the full variable domain reads GAGVSQSPRYKVAKRGQDVALRCDPISGHVSLFWYQQALGQGPEFLTYFQNEAQLDKSGLPSDRFFAERPEGSVSTLKIQRTQQEDSAVYLCASSFYGTDTQYFGPGTRLTVL.

This chain links TRBV5-1 with TRBJ2-3; 8 bases match TRBD2. V trimming: 7 bases; J trimming: 6 bases; junction bases outside the gene matches: 7. This CDR3 has 13 amino acids. CDR1 is SGHRS and CDR2 is YFSETQ in the germline V gene. Written as DNA, the CDR3 is TGCGCCAGCTGGCTAGCGGGTGTGGATACGCAGTATTTT. Translating it yields CASWLAGVDTQYF.

The V call is TRBV5-1, the J call TRBJ2-2; unclear D gene. Between the trimmed V and J ends, which lost 5 bases and 3 bases, there was a span of 2 bases. In germline, CDR1 is SGHRS, CDR2 YFSETQ. There are 11 residues in the CDR3. This CDR3 reads CASSDTGELFF. The CDR3 DNA reads TGCGCCAGCAGTGACACCGGGGAGCTGTTTTTT.

This clonotype is large. CDR3 sequence reads: CASSLAGVGTEAFF. The DNA of the CDR3 is TGTGCCAGCAGCTTAGCGGGGGTTGGAACTGAAGCTTTCTTT. The genes are TRBV7-9 and TRBJ1-1; D is possibly TRBD1 (5 bases). The V end lost 0 bases, the J end lost 5 bases, and 10 bases lay between the germline ends. Germline assignment: CDR1 SEHNR and CDR2 FQNEAQ (reference sequence). The CDR3 sequence is 14 residues long.

This sequence joins TRBV2 and TRBJ2-7, with D unresolved. Trimming removed 6 bases at V and 6 bases at J, with 12 bases between. Per the germline V gene, CDR1 is SNHLY and CDR2 is FYNNEI. This CDR3 region has 12 residues. The CDR3 is CASRDPRFEQYF. CDR3 DNA: TGTGCCAGCAGGGACCCCCGGTTCGAGCAGTACTTC.

V is TRBV9 and J is TRBJ1-1; no firm D call. The V and J ends lost 4 bases and 1 base respectively, with 14 bases between them. Germline loops: CDR1 SGDLS, CDR2 YYNGEE. The CDR3 loop spans 15 amino acids. CDR3 protein: CASSPQPGRNTEAFF. As DNA, the CDR3 is TGTGCCAGCAGCCCCCAACCGGGCCGGAACACTGAAGCTTTCTTT. Full variable domain (missing parts from reference TRBV9 and TRBJ1-1): DSGVTQTPKHLITATGQRVTLRCSPRSGDLSVYWYQQSLDQGLQFLIQYYNGEERAKGNILERFSAQQFPDLHSELNLSSLELGDSALYFCASSPQPGRNTEAFFGQGTRLTVV.